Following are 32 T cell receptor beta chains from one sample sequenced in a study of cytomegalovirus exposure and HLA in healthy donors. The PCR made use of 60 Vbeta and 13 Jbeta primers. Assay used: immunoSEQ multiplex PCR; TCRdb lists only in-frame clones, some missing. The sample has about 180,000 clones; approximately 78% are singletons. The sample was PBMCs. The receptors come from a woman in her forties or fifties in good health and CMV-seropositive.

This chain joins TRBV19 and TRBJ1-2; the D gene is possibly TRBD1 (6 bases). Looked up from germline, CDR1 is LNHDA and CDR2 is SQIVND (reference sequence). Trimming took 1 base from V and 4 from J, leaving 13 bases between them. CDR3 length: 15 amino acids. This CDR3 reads CASSIGLGRGYGYTF. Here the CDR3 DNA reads TGTGCCAGTAGTATAGGACTGGGCAGGGGCTATGGCTACACCTTC.

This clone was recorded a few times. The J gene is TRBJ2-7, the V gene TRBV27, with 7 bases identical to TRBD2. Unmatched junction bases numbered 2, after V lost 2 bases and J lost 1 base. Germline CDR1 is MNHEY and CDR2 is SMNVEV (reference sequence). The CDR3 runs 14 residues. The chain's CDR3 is CASSLKGGSYEQYF. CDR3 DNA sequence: TGTGCCAGCAGTTTAAAGGGAGGGTCCTACGAGCAGTACTTC.

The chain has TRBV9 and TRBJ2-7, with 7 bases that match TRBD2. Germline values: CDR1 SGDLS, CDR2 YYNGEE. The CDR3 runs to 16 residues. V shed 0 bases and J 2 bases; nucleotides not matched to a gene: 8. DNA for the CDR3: TGTGCCAGCAGCGTAGATGGCGGGGGACTAACCTACGAGCAGTACTTC. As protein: CASSVDGGGLTYEQYF.

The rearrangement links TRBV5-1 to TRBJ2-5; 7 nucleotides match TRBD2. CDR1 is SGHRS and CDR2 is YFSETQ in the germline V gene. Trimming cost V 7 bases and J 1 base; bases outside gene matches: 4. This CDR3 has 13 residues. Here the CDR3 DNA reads TGCGCCAGCGCTCGCGGGGGCCAAGAGACCCAGTACTTC. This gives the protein CASARGGQETQYF.

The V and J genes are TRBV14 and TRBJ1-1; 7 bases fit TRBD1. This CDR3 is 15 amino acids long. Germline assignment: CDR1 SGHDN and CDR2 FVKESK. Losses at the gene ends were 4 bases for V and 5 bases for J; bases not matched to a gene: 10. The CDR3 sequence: CASSPAPRGDTEAFF. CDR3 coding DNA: TGTGCCAGCAGCCCAGCCCCCAGGGGGGATACTGAAGCTTTCTTT.

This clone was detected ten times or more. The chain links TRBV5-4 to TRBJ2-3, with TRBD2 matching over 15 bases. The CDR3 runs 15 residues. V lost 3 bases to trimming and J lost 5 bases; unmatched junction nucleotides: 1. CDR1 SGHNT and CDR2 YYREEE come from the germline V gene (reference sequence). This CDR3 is CASSWTSGGEDTQYF. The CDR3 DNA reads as TGTGCCAGCAGCTGGACTAGCGGGGGGGAAGATACGCAGTATTTT.

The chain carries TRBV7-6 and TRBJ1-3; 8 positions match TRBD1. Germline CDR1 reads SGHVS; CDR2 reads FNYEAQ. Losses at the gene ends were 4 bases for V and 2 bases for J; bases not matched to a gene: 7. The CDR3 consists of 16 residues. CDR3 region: CASSSIGGQAGNTIYF. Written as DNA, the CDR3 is TGTGCCAGCAGCTCGATAGGGGGACAGGCTGGAAACACCATATATTTT.

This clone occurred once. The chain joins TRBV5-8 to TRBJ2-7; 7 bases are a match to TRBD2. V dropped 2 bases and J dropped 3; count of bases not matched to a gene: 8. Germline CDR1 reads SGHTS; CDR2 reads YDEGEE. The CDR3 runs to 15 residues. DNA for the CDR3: TGTGCCAGCAGCTTCAGCGGGACGGGGGTCTACGAGCAGTACTTC. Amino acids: CASSFSGTGVYEQYF.

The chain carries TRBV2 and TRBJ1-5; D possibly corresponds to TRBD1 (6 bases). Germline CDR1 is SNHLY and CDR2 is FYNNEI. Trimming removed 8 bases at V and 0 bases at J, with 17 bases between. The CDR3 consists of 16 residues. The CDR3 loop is CASGTRGYNSNQPQHF. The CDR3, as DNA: TGTGCCAGCGGCACCAGGGGTTACAATAGCAATCAGCCCCAGCATTTT.

The CDR3 DNA reads TGTGCCAGCAGAGATCAGGGGGCCTATAATGAAAAACTGTTTTTT. This gives the protein CASRDQGAYNEKLFF. The chain links TRBV25-1 to TRBJ1-4; 8 nucleotides align to TRBD1. Germline V lookup: CDR1 MGHDK, CDR2 SYGVNS. With 6 bases clipped from V and 4 bases from J, the junction kept 7 bases outside the gene matches. This CDR3 comprises 15 residues.

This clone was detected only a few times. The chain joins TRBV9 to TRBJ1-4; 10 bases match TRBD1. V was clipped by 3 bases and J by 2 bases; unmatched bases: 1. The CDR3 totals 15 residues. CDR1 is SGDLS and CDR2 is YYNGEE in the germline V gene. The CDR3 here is CASSGQGATNEKLFF. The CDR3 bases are TGTGCCAGCAGCGGACAGGGGGCGACTAATGAAAAACTGTTTTTT.

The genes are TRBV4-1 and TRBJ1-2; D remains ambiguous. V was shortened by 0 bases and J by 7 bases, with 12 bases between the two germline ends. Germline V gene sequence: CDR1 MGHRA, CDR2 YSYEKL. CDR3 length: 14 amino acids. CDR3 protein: CASSQDRTSVGYTF. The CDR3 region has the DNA TGCGCCAGCAGCCAAGATCGAACCTCGGTTGGCTACACCTTC.

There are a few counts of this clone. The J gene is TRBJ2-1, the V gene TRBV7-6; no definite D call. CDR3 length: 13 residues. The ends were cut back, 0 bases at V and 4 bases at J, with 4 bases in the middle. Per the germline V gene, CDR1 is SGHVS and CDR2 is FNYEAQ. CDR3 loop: CASSLARYNEQFF. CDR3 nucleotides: TGTGCCAGCAGCTTAGCTCGTTACAATGAGCAGTTCTTC.

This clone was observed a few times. The CDR3 is CASSLLVSEREQFF. The CDR3 DNA follows: TGCGCCAGCAGCTTACTAGTATCGGAGCGTGAGCAGTTCTTC. The V and J genes are TRBV5-1 and TRBJ2-1, with D possibly matching TRBD2 (5 bases). The germline CDR1 and CDR2 sequences are SGHRS and YFSETQ. This CDR3 contains 14 residues. Trimming removed 2 bases from V and 9 bases from J, with 15 bases in between.

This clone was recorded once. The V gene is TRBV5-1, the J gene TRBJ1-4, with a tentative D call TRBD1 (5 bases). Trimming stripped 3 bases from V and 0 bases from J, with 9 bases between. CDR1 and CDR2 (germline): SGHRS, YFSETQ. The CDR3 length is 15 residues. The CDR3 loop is CASSSGAATNEKLFF. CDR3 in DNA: TGCGCCAGCAGCTCTGGGGCTGCAACTAATGAAAAACTGTTTTTT.

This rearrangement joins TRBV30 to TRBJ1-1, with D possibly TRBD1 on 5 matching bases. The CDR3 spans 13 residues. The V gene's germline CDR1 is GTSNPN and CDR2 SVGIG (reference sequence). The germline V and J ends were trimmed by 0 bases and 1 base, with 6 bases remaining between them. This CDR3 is CAWSVRGNTEAFF. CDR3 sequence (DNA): TGTGCCTGGAGTGTTAGGGGGAACACTGAAGCTTTCTTT.

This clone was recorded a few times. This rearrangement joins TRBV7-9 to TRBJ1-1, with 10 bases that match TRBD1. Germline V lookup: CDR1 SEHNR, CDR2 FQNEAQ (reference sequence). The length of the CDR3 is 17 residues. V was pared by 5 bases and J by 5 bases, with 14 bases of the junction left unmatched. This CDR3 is CASSLADRGKGGTEAFF. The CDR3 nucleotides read TGTGCCAGCAGCCTTGCGGACAGGGGGAAAGGGGGGACTGAAGCTTTCTTT.

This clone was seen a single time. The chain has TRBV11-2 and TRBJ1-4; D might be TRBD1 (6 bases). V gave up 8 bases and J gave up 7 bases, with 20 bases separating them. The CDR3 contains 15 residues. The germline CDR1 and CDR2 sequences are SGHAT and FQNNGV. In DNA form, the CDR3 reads TGTGCCAGCGGCAAAAATGGGGGCGGGGGTGAAAAACTGTTTTTT. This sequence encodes CASGKNGGGGEKLFF.

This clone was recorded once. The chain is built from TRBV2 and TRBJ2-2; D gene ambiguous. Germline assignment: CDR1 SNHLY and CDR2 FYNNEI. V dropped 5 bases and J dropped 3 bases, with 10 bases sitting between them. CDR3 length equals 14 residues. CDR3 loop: CASSSQRHTGELFF. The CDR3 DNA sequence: TGTGCCAGCAGTTCCCAGCGACACACCGGGGAGCTGTTTTTT.

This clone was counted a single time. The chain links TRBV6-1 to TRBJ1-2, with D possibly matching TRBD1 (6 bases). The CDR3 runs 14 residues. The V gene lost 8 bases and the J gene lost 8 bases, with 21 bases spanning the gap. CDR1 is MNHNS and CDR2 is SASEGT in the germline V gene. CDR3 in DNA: TGTGCCAGCTCCAAGGGGGGGAGGGGCTTCGGCTACACCTTC. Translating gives CASSKGGRGFGYTF.

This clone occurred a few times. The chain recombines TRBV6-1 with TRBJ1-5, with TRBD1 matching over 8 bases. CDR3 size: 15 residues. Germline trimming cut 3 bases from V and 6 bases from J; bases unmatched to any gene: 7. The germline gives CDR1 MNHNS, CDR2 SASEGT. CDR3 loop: CASSDRGHRGQPQHF. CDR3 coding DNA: TGTGCCAGCAGTGACAGGGGGCATCGAGGTCAGCCCCAGCATTTT.

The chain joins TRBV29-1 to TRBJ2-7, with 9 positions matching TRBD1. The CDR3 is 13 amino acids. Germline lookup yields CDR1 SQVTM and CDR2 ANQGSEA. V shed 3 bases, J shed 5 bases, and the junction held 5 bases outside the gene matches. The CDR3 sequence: CSVDGDRVDEQYF. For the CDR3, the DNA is TGCAGCGTTGATGGGGACAGGGTGGACGAGCAGTACTTC.

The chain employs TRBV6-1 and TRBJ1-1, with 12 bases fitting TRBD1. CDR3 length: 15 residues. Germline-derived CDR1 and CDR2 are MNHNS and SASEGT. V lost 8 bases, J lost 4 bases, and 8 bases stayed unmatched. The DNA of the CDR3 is TGTGCCAGCCGGGACAGGGGGCTGGCGGGCACTGAAGCTTTCTTT. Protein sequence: CASRDRGLAGTEAFF.

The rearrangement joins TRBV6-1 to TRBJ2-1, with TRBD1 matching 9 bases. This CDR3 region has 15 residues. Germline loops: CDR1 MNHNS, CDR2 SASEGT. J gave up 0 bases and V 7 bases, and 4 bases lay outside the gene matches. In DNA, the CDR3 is TGTGCCAGCAATGGGGGACAGGGCTCCTACAATGAGCAGTTCTTC. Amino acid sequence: CASNGGQGSYNEQFF.

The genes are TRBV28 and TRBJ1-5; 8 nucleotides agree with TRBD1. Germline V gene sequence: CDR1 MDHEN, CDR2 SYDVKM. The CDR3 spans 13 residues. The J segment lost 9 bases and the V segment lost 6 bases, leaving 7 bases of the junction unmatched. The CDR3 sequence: CASREQGEWPQHF. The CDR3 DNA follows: TGTGCCAGCAGAGAACAGGGGGAGTGGCCCCAGCATTTT.

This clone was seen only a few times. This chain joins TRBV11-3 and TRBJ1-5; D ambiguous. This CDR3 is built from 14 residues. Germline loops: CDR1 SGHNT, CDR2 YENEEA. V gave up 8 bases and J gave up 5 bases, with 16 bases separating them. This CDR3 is CASCGFGRDQPQHF. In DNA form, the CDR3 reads TGTGCCAGCTGCGGCTTCGGTAGAGATCAGCCCCAGCATTTT.

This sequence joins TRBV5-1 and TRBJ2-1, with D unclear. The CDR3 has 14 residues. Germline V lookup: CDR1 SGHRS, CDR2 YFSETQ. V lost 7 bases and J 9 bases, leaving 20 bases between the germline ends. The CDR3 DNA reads TGCGCCAGCCCGACAAAAGCCCTTGCCTTTGAGCAGTTCTTC. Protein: CASPTKALAFEQFF.

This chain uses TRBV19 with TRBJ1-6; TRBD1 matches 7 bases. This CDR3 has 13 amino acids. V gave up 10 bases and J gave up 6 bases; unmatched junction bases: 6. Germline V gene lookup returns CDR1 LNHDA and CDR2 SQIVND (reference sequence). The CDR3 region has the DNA TGTGCCACCCAGGGACAGACTAATTCACCCCTCCACTTT. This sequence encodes CATQGQTNSPLHF.

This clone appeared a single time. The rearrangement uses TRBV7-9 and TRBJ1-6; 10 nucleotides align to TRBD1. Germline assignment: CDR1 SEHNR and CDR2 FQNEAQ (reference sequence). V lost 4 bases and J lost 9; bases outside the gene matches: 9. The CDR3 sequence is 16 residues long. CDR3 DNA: TGTGCCAGCAGCTCGGCGTCGCGACAGGGGGCTTCACCCCTCCACTTT. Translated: CASSSASRQGASPLHF.

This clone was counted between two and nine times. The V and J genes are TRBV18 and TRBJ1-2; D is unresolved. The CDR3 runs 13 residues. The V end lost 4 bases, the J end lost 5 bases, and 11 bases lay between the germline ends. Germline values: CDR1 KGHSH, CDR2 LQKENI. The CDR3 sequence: CASSRTATYGYTF. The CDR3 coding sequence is TGTGCCAGCTCACGTACAGCCACTTATGGCTACACCTTC. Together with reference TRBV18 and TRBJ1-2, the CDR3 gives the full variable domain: NAGVMQNPRHLVRRRGQEARLRCSPMKGHSHVYWYRQLPEEGLKFMVYLQKENIIDESGMPKERFSAEFPKEGPSILRIQQVVRGDSAAYFCASSRTATYGYTFGSGTRLTVV.

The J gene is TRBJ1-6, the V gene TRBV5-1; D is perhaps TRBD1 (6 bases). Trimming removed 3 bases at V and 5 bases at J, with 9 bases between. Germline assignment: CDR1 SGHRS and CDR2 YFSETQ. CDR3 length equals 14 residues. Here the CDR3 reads CASSSGGHNSPLHF. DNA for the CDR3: TGCGCCAGCAGCTCGGGGGGGCATAATTCACCCCTCCACTTT.

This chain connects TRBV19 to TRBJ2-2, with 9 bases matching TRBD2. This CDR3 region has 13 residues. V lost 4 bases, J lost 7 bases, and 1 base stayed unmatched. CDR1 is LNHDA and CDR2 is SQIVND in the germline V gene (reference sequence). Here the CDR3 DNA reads TGTGCCAGTAGTAGCGGGGGGGTCGGGGAGCTGTTTTTT. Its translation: CASSSGGVGELFF.